These 21 T cell receptor beta chains were sequenced from one sample in a study of tumor-infiltrating lymphocytes in localized non-small cell lung cancer (dated by TCRdb to the early 2020s). The library was made by the immunoSEQ multiplex PCR assay. TCRdb stores this immuneACCESS table with in-frame sequences only. Part of the clones is absent; in the studies checked, under half of the shortfall reflects unresolved V genes, and no reason is known for the rest. The sample records some 30,000 clones, 80% to 90% of which are singletons. Approximately 2% of the sample lies in the top ten. The sequencing input was lung tumor tissue. These receptors originate from a human donor with non-small cell lung cancer.

The chain combines TRBV7-2 with TRBJ2-1; D remains ambiguous. The V end was cut by 2 bases, the J end by 8 bases, with 7 bases between. This CDR3 spans 12 amino acids. Germline CDR1 and CDR2: SGHTA and FQGNSA. CDR3 protein: CASSLFLYEQFF. The CDR3 region has the DNA TGTGCCAGCAGCTTATTTCTCTATGAGCAGTTCTTC.

V and J are TRBV5-1 and TRBJ2-2; possible D gene TRBD2, 6 bases. Trimming removed 4 bases from V and 6 bases from J, with 16 bases in between. Germline V CDR1 and CDR2: SGHRS, YFSETQ. The CDR3 is 15 residues long. The CDR3 DNA sequence: TGCGCCAGCAGCCCTGGGACTTTAGGCGCCGGGGAGCTGTTTTTT. Translating it yields CASSPGTLGAGELFF.

This chain links TRBV29-1 with TRBJ2-3, with D unclear. The CDR3 runs to 11 residues. Germline V gene data show CDR1 as SQVTM and CDR2 as ANQGSEA. V lost 7 bases, J lost 3 bases, and 8 bases lay in between. The CDR3 region is CSAPQTDTQYF. For the CDR3, the DNA is TGCAGCGCCCCGCAGACAGATACGCAGTATTTT.

The CDR3 bases are TGTGCCAGCTCACTGACCGGGACAGGCACAGATACGCAGTATTTT. It is translated as CASSLTGTGTDTQYF. V and J are TRBV18 and TRBJ2-3; 7 nucleotides align to TRBD1. J was trimmed by 1 base and V by 4 bases; bases with no gene match: 5. Germline CDR1 reads KGHSH; CDR2 reads LQKENI. The CDR3 has 15 amino acids.

The chain is built from TRBV12-5 and TRBJ1-1, with 8 bases identical to TRBD1. Unmatched junction bases numbered 4, after V lost 5 bases and J lost 5 bases. CDR3 size: 13 residues. Germline V CDR1 and CDR2: LGHNT, FRNRAP. The CDR3 nucleotides are TGTGCTAGTGGTGTTACAGGGGGAACTGAAGCTTTCTTT. Its translation: CASGVTGGTEAFF.

The chain recombines TRBV27 with TRBJ1-4; D gene ambiguous. Germline values: CDR1 MNHEY, CDR2 SMNVEV (reference sequence). V lost 5 bases and J 8 bases, leaving 18 bases between the germline ends. The CDR3 loop spans 15 amino acids. The chain's CDR3 is CASSQSSLVPEKLFF. The CDR3 DNA reads TGTGCCAGCAGTCAATCCTCCCTAGTACCGGAAAAACTGTTTTTT.

This chain links TRBV6-5 with TRBJ2-7; 9 nucleotides match TRBD1. The CDR3 loop spans 14 amino acids. Germline trimming cut 6 bases from V and 4 bases from J; bases unmatched to any gene: 7. Germline CDR1 MNHEY, CDR2 SVGAGI. CDR3 sequence reads: CASSPGQGRYEQYF. CDR3 sequence (DNA): TGTGCCAGCAGCCCGGGACAGGGACGTTACGAGCAGTACTTC.

This clone appeared once. The V call is TRBV7-2, the J call TRBJ2-5, with unresolved D. V was cut by 8 bases and J by 5 bases, with 6 bases left in between. The CDR3 has 10 amino acids. Germline V lookup: CDR1 SGHTA, CDR2 FQGNSA. This CDR3 reads CASGWETQYF. The CDR3 DNA follows: TGTGCCAGCGGCTGGGAGACCCAGTACTTC.

This sequence joins TRBV4-2 and TRBJ2-1, with 8 nucleotides matching TRBD2. This CDR3 has 15 amino acids. V shed 0 bases, J shed 15 bases, and the junction held 13 bases outside the gene matches. In germline, CDR1 is LGHNA, CDR2 YNFKEQ. The CDR3 spells CASSQEASGGPSWFF. DNA for the CDR3: TGTGCCAGCAGCCAAGAGGCGTCGGGGGGGCCTAGTTGGTTCTTC.

The genes are TRBV9 and TRBJ1-2; a weak D match, TRBD1 (5 bases). CDR3 length: 14 amino acids. V dropped 4 bases and J dropped 2 bases, with 12 bases sitting between them. Germline loops: CDR1 SGDLS, CDR2 YYNGEE. The CDR3 DNA reads TGTGCCAGCAGCCCTGGGGCGGTGAACTATGGCTACACCTTC. Its protein is CASSPGAVNYGYTF.

This sequence joins TRBV20-1 and TRBJ1-1, with D perhaps matching TRBD1 (5 bases). With 6 bases removed from V and 7 bases from J, the gap between germline ends came to 9 bases. This CDR3 has 10 residues. CDR1 DFQATT and CDR2 SNEGSKA come from the germline V gene (reference sequence). The CDR3 nucleotides are TGCAGTGCCCTTGGGGGTGAAGCTTTCTTT. Translating gives CSALGGEAFF.

This chain uses TRBV30 with TRBJ2-7; 7 bases are shared with TRBD2. Looked up from germline, CDR1 is GTSNPN and CDR2 is SVGIG (reference sequence). CDR3 length: 14 residues. V lost 0 bases to trimming and J lost 3 bases; unmatched junction nucleotides: 5. CDR3 in amino acids: CAWSVHGGNYEQYF. CDR3 in DNA: TGTGCCTGGAGTGTACACGGGGGGAACTACGAGCAGTACTTC.

For this clone: This CDR3 is also generated by other DNA sequences in the sample. The chain joins TRBV18 to TRBJ1-1; D gene ambiguous. Germline V CDR1 and CDR2: KGHSH, LQKENI. The CDR3 totals 15 residues. The ends were cut back, 3 bases at V and 0 bases at J, with 11 bases in the middle. In DNA, the CDR3 is TGTGCCAGCTCACCGCAAGGGCAGATGAACACTGAAGCTTTCTTT. This encodes CASSPQGQMNTEAFF.

This chain joins TRBV23-1 and TRBJ1-2; D may be TRBD1 (5 bases). TRBV23-1 is reported as an ORF; its role is uncertain. The CDR3 is made up of 12 amino acids. Trimming cost V 10 bases and J 5 bases, with 14 bases left between them. The CDR3: CATVGTYYGYTF. CDR3 DNA sequence: TGCGCCACAGTCGGGACGTATTATGGCTACACCTTC.

CDR3 region: CASSLNFGPEAFF. The DNA of the CDR3 is TGTGCCAGCAGCTTAAATTTCGGCCCTGAAGCTTTCTTT. The chain employs TRBV7-8 and TRBJ1-1; no clear D. Germline V gene lookup returns CDR1 SGHVS and CDR2 FQNEAQ. This CDR3 is built from 13 residues. Trimming removed 2 bases at V and 6 bases at J, with 10 bases between. Full variable domain (outside the CDR3, taken from reference TRBV7-8 and TRBJ1-1): GAGVSQSPRYKVAKRGQDVALRCDPISGHVSLFWYQQALGQGPEFLTYFQNEAQLDKSGLPSDRFFAERPEGSVSTLKIQRTQQEDSAVYLCASSLNFGPEAFFGQGTRLTVV.

This chain links TRBV5-8 with TRBJ2-3, with unresolved D. The CDR3 contains 13 residues. V lost 4 bases to trimming and J lost 5 bases, with 11 bases between them. Germline values: CDR1 SGHTS, CDR2 YDEGEE. CDR3 sequence (DNA): TGTGCCAGCAGCCCCCGGTCGCAAGATACGCAGTATTTT. Translated, it gives CASSPRSQDTQYF. Variable domain in full (rest from reference TRBV5-8 and TRBJ2-3): EAGVTQSPTHLIKTRGQQATLRCSPISGHTSVYWYQQALGLGLQFLLWYDEGEERNRGNFPPRFSGRQFPNYSSELNVNALELEDSALYLCASSPRSQDTQYFGPGTRLTVL.

A single count supports this clone. The chain recombines TRBV6-6 with TRBJ1-6; D is possibly TRBD1 (6 bases). V shed 8 bases and J shed 6 bases, with 14 bases lying between them. The CDR3 consists of 14 residues. Per the germline V gene, CDR1 is MNHNY and CDR2 is SVGAGI (reference sequence). The CDR3 is CASLKGGGNSPLHF. CDR3 bases: TGTGCCAGCCTTAAAGGGGGGGGTAATTCACCCCTCCACTTT.

In the case of this clone: The sample has other DNA sequences that encode this CDR3 too. The chain recombines TRBV7-2 with TRBJ2-5; 12 bases fit TRBD2. This CDR3 has 18 amino acids. The ends lost 5 bases at V and 5 bases at J; junction bases unmatched: 15. The germline CDR1 and CDR2 sequences are SGHTA and FQGNSA. CDR3 nucleotides: TGTGCCAGCAGCCCGAGACTAGCGGGGGAATCTGCAAGGGAGACCCAGTACTTC. This encodes CASSPRLAGESARETQYF.

The CDR3 DNA reads as TGTGCCAGCAGCTCAACGACTACAGGGAGCTCTGGGGCCAACGTCCTGACTTTC. Translated, it gives CASSSTTTGSSGANVLTF. V and J are TRBV5-6 and TRBJ2-6, with a possible D match to TRBD1 (6 bases). CDR1 and CDR2 (germline): SGHDT, YYEEEE. V was cut by 3 bases and J by 0 bases, with 16 bases left in between. The CDR3 totals 18 residues.

The chain links TRBV14 to TRBJ2-7; D remains ambiguous. V dropped 4 bases and J dropped 5 bases, with 9 bases sitting between them. The length of the CDR3 is 12 residues. CDR1 and CDR2 from the germline V gene are SGHDN and FVKESK. This chain's CDR3 is CASSPSRHEQYF. The CDR3 DNA is TGTGCCAGCAGCCCATCACGGCACGAGCAGTACTTC.

The genes are TRBV6-5 and TRBJ1-3; tentative D call: TRBD1 (5 bases). The germline V and J ends were trimmed by 3 bases and 3 bases, with 6 bases remaining between them. Germline V CDR1 and CDR2: MNHEY, SVGAGI. The CDR3 is 13 residues long. The CDR3 here is CASSYRGGNTIYF. DNA of the CDR3: TGTGCCAGCAGTTATAGGGGTGGAAACACCATATATTTT.